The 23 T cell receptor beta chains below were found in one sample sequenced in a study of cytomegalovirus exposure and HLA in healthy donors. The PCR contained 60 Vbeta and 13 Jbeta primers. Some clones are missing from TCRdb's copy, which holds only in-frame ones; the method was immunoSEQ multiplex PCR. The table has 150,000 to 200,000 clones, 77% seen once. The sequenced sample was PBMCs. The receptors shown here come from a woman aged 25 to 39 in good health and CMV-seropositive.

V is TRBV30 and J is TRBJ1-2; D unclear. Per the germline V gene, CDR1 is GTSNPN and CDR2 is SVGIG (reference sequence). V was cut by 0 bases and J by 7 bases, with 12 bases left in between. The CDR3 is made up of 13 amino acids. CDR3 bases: TGTGCCTGGAGTGTAGGCGGGCTGTCTGGCTACACCTTC. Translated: CAWSVGGLSGYTF.

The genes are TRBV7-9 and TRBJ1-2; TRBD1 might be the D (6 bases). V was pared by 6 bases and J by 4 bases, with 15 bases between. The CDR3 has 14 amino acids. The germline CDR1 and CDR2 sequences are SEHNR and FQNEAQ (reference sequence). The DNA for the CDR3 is TGTGCCAGCAGTACCGGGACATCCCTCTATGGCTACACCTTC. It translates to CASSTGTSLYGYTF.

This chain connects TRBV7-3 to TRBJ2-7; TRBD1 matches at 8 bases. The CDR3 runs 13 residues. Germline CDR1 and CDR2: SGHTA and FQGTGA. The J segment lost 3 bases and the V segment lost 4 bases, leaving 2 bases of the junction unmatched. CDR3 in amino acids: CASSSTGVYEQYF. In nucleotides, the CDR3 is TGTGCCAGCAGCTCGACAGGGGTCTACGAGCAGTACTTC.

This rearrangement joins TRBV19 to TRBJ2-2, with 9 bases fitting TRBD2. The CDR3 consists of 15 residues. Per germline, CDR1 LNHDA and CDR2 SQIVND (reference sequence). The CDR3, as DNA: TGTGCTACAACCTCTAGCGGGACAACCACCGGGGAGCTGTTTTTT. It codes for CATTSSGTTTGELFF.

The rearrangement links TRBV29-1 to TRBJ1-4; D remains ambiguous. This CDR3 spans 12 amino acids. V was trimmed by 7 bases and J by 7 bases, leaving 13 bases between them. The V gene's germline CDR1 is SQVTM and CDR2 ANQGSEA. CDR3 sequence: CSASDMGEKLFF. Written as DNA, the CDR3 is TGCAGCGCATCCGACATGGGTGAAAAACTGTTTTTT.

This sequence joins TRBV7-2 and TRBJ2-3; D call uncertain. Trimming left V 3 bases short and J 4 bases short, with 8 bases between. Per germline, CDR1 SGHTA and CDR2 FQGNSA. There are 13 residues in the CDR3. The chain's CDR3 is CASSFAEPDTQYF. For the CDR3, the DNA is TGTGCCAGCAGCTTTGCAGAACCAGATACGCAGTATTTT.

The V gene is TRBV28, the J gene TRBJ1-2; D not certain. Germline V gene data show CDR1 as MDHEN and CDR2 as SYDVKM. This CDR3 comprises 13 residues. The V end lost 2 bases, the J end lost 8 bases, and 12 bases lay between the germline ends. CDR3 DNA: TGTGCCAGCAGTTTACAAGACATTGAGGGCTACACCTTC. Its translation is CASSLQDIEGYTF.

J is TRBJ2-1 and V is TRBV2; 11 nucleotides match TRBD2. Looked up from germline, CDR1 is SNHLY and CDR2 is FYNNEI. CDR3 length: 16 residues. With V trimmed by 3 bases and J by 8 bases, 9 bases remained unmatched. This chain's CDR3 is CASSDGLAGYLYEQFF. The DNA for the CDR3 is TGTGCCAGCAGTGACGGACTAGCGGGCTATCTGTATGAGCAGTTCTTC.

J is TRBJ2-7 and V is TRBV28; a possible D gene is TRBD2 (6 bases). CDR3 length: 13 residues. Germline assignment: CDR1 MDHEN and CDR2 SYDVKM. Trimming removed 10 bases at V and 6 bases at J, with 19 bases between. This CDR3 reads CATYRGSRGEQYF. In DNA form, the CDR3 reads TGTGCCACCTATCGGGGGAGTAGGGGCGAGCAGTACTTC. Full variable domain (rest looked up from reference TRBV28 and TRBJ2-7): DVKVTQSSRYLVKRTGEKVFLECVQDMDHENMFWYRQDPGLGLRLIYFSYDVKMKEKGDIPEGYSVSREKKERFSLILESASTNQTSMYLCATYRGSRGEQYFGPGTRLTVT.

Here the CDR3 reads CASSSLRDRGDEQYF. CDR3 coding DNA: TGTGCCAGCAGTTCCCTCCGGGACAGGGGCGACGAGCAGTACTTC. The rearrangement links TRBV27 to TRBJ2-7; 10 bases are a match to TRBD1. This CDR3 comprises 15 residues. Per the germline V gene, CDR1 is MNHEY and CDR2 is SMNVEV (reference sequence). V lost 4 bases and J lost 5; bases outside the gene matches: 8.

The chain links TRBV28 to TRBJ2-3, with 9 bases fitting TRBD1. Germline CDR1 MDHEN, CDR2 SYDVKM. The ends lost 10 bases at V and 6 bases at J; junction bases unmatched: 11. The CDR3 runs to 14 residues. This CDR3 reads CATYQTGGKDTQYF. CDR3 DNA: TGTGCCACTTACCAGACAGGGGGGAAGGATACGCAGTATTTT.

As DNA, the CDR3 is TGTGCCAGCAGCTTATTGGCAGGAAACTACGAGCAGTACTTC. Amino acids: CASSLLAGNYEQYF. The chain is built from TRBV7-9 and TRBJ2-7; the D is unclear. Germline CDR1 and CDR2: SEHNR and FQNEAQ (reference sequence). The CDR3 extends over 14 amino acids. Trimming shortened V by 2 bases and J by 3 bases, and 11 bases separated the two germline ends.

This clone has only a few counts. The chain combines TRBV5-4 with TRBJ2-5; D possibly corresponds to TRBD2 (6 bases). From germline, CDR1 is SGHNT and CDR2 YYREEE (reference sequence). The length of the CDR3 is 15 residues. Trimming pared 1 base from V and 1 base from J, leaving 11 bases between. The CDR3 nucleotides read TGTGCCAGCAGCTTGTTATCCGGGGGCCAAGAGACCCAGTACTTC. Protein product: CASSLLSGGQETQYF. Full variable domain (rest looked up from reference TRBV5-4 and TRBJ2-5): ETGVTQSPTHLIKTRGQQVTLRCSSQSGHNTVSWYQQALGQGPQFIFQYYREEENGRGNFPPRFSGLQFPNYSSELNVNALELDDSALYLCASSLLSGGQETQYFGPGTRLLVL.

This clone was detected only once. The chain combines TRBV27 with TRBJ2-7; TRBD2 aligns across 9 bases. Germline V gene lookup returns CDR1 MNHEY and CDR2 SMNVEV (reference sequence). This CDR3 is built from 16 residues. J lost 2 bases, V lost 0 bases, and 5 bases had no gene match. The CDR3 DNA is TGTGCCAGCAGTTTATCTTGGACTAGCGTCCCCTACGAGCAGTACTTC. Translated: CASSLSWTSVPYEQYF.

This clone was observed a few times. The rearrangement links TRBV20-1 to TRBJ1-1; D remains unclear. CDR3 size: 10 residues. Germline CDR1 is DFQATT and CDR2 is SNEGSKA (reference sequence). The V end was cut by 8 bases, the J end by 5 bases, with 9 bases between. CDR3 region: CSQPGTEAFF. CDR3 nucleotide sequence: TGCAGTCAACCCGGGACTGAAGCTTTCTTT.

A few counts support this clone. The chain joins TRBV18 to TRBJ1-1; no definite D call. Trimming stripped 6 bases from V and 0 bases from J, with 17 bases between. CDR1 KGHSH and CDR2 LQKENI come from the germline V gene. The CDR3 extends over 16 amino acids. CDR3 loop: CASSGVFKPLNTEAFF. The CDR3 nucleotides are TGTGCCAGCTCCGGGGTCTTTAAACCCTTGAACACTGAAGCTTTCTTT.

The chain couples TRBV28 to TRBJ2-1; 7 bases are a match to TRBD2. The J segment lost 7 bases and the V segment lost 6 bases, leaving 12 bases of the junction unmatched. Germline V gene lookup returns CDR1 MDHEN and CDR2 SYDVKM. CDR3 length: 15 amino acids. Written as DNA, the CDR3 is TGTGCCAGCAGACTCGGGCTAGCGGAAGTAAATGAGCAGTTCTTC. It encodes CASRLGLAEVNEQFF.

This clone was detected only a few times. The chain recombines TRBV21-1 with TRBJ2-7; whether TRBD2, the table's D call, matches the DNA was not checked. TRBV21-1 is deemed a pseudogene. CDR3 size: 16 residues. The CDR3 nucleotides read TGTGCCAGCAGCACAAGGGTCGCGGGAGGGCACTACGAGCAGTACTTC. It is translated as CASSTRVAGGHYEQYF.

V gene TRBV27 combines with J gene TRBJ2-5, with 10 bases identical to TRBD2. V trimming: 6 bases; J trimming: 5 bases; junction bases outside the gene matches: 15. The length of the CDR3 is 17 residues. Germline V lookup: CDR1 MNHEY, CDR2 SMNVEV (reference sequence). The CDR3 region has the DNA TGTGCCAGCAGACCCCACGGAACTAGCGGGGAAAGTGAGACCCAGTACTTC. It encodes CASRPHGTSGESETQYF.

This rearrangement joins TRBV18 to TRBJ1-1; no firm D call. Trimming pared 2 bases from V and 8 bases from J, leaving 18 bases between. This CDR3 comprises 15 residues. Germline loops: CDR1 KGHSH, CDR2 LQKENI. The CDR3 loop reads CASSPGSQAVREAFF. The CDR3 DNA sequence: TGTGCCAGCTCACCAGGAAGCCAGGCCGTAAGAGAAGCTTTCTTT.

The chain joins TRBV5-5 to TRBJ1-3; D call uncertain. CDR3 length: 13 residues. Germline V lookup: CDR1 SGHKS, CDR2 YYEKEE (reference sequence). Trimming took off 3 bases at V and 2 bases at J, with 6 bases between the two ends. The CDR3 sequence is CASSSVPGNTIYF. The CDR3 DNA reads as TGTGCCAGCAGCTCAGTACCTGGAAACACCATATATTTT.

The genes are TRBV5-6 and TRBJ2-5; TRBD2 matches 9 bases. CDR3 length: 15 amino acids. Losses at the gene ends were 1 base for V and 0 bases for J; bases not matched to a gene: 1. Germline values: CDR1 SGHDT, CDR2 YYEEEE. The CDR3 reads CASSLLAGYQETQYF. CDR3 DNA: TGTGCCAGCAGCTTGCTAGCGGGGTACCAAGAGACCCAGTACTTC.

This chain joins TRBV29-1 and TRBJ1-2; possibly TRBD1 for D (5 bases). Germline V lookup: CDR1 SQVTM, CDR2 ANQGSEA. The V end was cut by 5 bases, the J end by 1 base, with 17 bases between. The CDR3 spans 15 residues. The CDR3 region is CSVTEDTYGNYGYTF. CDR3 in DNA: TGCAGCGTTACCGAGGACACTTACGGTAACTATGGCTACACCTTC.